The 25 T cell receptor beta chains in this list originate from one sample, sequenced in a study of a mutant IDH1 vaccine in newly diagnosed glioma. Only in-frame clones appear in the TCRdb table, and some are missing; sequencing was by immunoSEQ multiplex PCR. The sample carries some 57,000 clones, 80% to 90% recorded once. Time point given: week 35, safety follow-up. Doses of 300 ug of mutant IDH1 20-mer peptide were given with topical imiquimod. Their antigens are not known. Here the sequenced sample was PBMCs, taken from a glioma patient whose treatment included an IDH1 peptide vaccine. These receptor sequences come from a woman under 30 with glioma.

CDR3 nucleotide sequence: TGTGCCAGCAACCGGGGGCAGACATCGCCCTATGGCTACACCTTC. It is translated as CASNRGQTSPYGYTF. The gene calls are TRBV5-4 and TRBJ1-2; possible D gene TRBD1, 6 bases. Germline values: CDR1 SGHNT, CDR2 YYREEE (reference sequence). The CDR3 is 15 amino acids. Trimming cost V 6 bases and J 4 bases, with 19 bases left between them.

The chain joins TRBV27 to TRBJ2-7, with 7 bases aligning to TRBD1. Germline loops: CDR1 MNHEY, CDR2 SMNVEV (reference sequence). Trimming took 5 bases from V and 2 from J; bases not matched to a gene: 3. This CDR3 contains 13 residues. CDR3 amino acids: CASSPGTAYEQYF. CDR3 in DNA: TGTGCCAGCAGTCCCGGGACAGCCTACGAGCAGTACTTC.

The rearrangement uses TRBV9 and TRBJ2-7; TRBD1 agrees at 7 bases. CDR3 length equals 14 residues. With V trimmed by 4 bases and J by 2 bases, 6 bases remained unmatched. Germline assignment: CDR1 SGDLS and CDR2 YYNGEE. CDR3 in DNA: TGTGCCAGCAGCCCCCGGGACAGAGCCTACGAGCAGTACTTC. Amino acids: CASSPRDRAYEQYF.

The table lists this clone with a count of one. The chain carries TRBV5-6 and TRBJ1-5; D is possibly TRBD1 (5 bases). With 4 bases removed from V and 1 base from J, the gap between germline ends came to 15 bases. From germline, CDR1 is SGHDT and CDR2 YYEEEE. This CDR3 has 16 amino acids. CDR3 protein: CASSSTSGNSNQPQHF. The CDR3 bases are TGTGCCAGCAGCAGCACTTCAGGGAACAGCAATCAGCCCCAGCATTTT.

V and J are TRBV11-2 and TRBJ2-5; 9 positions match TRBD2. CDR3 size: 16 residues. V trimming: 4 bases; J trimming: 4 bases; junction bases outside the gene matches: 10. Germline CDR1 SGHAT, CDR2 FQNNGV. The CDR3 nucleotides are TGTGCCAGCAGCTCCCAGAGAGCGGGGGGCTTAGAGACCCAGTACTTC. As protein: CASSSQRAGGLETQYF. Based on the CDR3 plus reference TRBV11-2 and TRBJ2-5, the full variable domain is EAGVAQSPRYKIIEKRQSVAFWCNPISGHATLYWYQQILGQGPKLLIQFQNNGVVDDSQLPKDRFSAERLKGVDSTLKIQPAKLEDSAVYLCASSSQRAGGLETQYFGPGTRLLVL.

The V call is TRBV11-1, the J call TRBJ1-3, with TRBD1 identical over 8 bases. The V gene's germline CDR1 is SGHAT and CDR2 FQDESV (reference sequence). This CDR3 contains 17 residues. With 0 bases clipped from V and 1 base from J, the junction kept 5 bases outside the gene matches. CDR3 DNA: TGTGCCAGCAGCTTAGCGTCGCAGGGGGCATCTGGAAACACCATATATTTT. This codes for CASSLASQGASGNTIYF.

CDR3 loop: CASSEVGTDTQYF. CDR3 in DNA: TGTGCCAGCAGCGAAGTCGGGACAGATACGCAGTATTTT. This chain uses TRBV7-9 with TRBJ2-3; no definite D call. Germline values: CDR1 SEHNR, CDR2 FQNEAQ (reference sequence). The CDR3 covers 13 residues. V was pared by 5 bases and J by 3 bases, with 9 bases between.

CDR3 residues: CASSLSGTWAPHEQYF. The CDR3 DNA follows: TGTGCCAGCAGCTTATCGGGGACTTGGGCTCCCCACGAGCAGTACTTC. The chain carries TRBV7-8 and TRBJ2-7; TRBD2 is a possible D gene (6 bases). Germline V gives CDR1 SGHVS, CDR2 FQNEAQ. The ends were cut back, 2 bases at V and 5 bases at J, with 19 bases in the middle. The CDR3 consists of 16 residues.

The chain has TRBV2 and TRBJ1-1; 7 nucleotides line up with TRBD1. CDR3 length equals 13 residues. Per the germline V gene, CDR1 is SNHLY and CDR2 is FYNNEI. Unmatched junction bases numbered 6, after V lost 6 bases and J lost 5 bases. The CDR3 protein is CASRVWDSTEAFF. The CDR3 nucleotides are TGTGCCAGCAGGGTGTGGGACAGTACTGAAGCTTTCTTT.

V gene TRBV29-1 combines with J gene TRBJ1-2; maybe TRBD1 (6 bases). Germline-derived CDR1 and CDR2 are SQVTM and ANQGSEA. The CDR3 loop spans 14 amino acids. The V end lost 0 bases, the J end lost 5 bases, and 13 bases lay between the germline ends. The CDR3 here is CSVEDHTRGYGYTF. DNA of the CDR3: TGCAGCGTTGAAGATCATACCAGGGGTTATGGCTACACCTTC.

This chain links TRBV6-1 with TRBJ2-3; TRBD2 matches at 10 bases. This CDR3 spans 16 amino acids. The germline gives CDR1 MNHNS, CDR2 SASEGT. Germline trimming cut 2 bases from V and 4 bases from J; bases unmatched to any gene: 6. The DNA for the CDR3 is TGTGCCAGCAGTGAACCCAGCGGGAGGGGTGCAGATACGCAGTATTTT. It yields the protein CASSEPSGRGADTQYF.

This chain joins TRBV27 and TRBJ2-3; no clear D. V was clipped by 6 bases and J by 2 bases, with 12 bases between them. CDR1 and CDR2 (germline): MNHEY, SMNVEV (reference sequence). The CDR3 length is 14 residues. In DNA, the CDR3 is TGTGCCAGCAGGCCCGGCCGGCACACAGATACGCAGTATTTT. Protein: CASRPGRHTDTQYF.

The chain recombines TRBV7-9 with TRBJ1-1; possibly TRBD1 for D (5 bases). V lost 3 bases and J 0 bases, leaving 20 bases between the germline ends. Germline assignment: CDR1 SEHNR and CDR2 FQNEAQ (reference sequence). There are 18 residues in the CDR3. The CDR3 DNA reads TGTGCCAGCAGCTTGACGTGGGGGAGGGACGGAGTGAACACTGAAGCTTTCTTT. Translating it yields CASSLTWGRDGVNTEAFF.

The chain combines TRBV6-5 with TRBJ1-2; tentative D call: TRBD1 (5 bases). The CDR3 has 14 amino acids. Trimming left V 4 bases short and J 2 bases short, with 11 bases between. Germline CDR1 MNHEY, CDR2 SVGAGI. CDR3 in amino acids: CASSSGGGNYGYTF. The CDR3 nucleotides are TGTGCCAGCAGTTCTGGGGGGGGAAACTATGGCTACACCTTC.

This clone has more than one count but fewer than ten. The CDR3 sequence: CASSIRQVNTEAFF. CDR3 DNA: TGTGCCAGTAGTATCCGACAGGTGAACACTGAAGCTTTCTTT. The chain links TRBV19 to TRBJ1-1; the D gene is possibly TRBD1 (6 bases). CDR1 is LNHDA, CDR2 SQIVND, per germline (reference sequence). This CDR3 has 14 amino acids. Between the trimmed V and J ends, which lost 3 bases and 0 bases, there was a span of 8 bases.

The chain carries TRBV10-2 and TRBJ2-3; D possibly corresponds to TRBD2 (6 bases). V gave up 2 bases and J gave up 0 bases, with 9 bases separating them. Per the germline V gene, CDR1 is WSHSY and CDR2 is SAAADI. The CDR3 consists of 15 residues. For the CDR3, the DNA is TGCGCCAGCAGTGAGCTAGCGACTAGCACAGATACGCAGTATTTT. Translated: CASSELATSTDTQYF.

The chain employs TRBV7-2 and TRBJ2-6; D call uncertain. The CDR3 runs 13 residues. CDR1 is SGHTA and CDR2 is FQGNSA in the germline V gene. V was clipped by 9 bases and J by 2 bases, with 8 bases between them. The CDR3 here is CARTHPGANVLTF. CDR3 bases: TGTGCCAGGACCCACCCTGGGGCCAACGTCCTGACTTTC.

This clone appeared once. The CDR3 reads CASSQERGANGELFF. Here the CDR3 DNA reads TGCGCCAGCAGCCAAGAACGGGGGGCGAACGGGGAGCTGTTTTTT. This rearrangement joins TRBV4-3 to TRBJ2-2, with D possibly TRBD2 on 7 matching bases. Germline V gene lookup returns CDR1 LGHNA and CDR2 YSLEER. The germline V and J ends were trimmed by 0 bases and 7 bases, with 12 bases remaining between them. The CDR3 extends over 15 amino acids.

This rearrangement joins TRBV11-3 to TRBJ2-2; tentative D call: TRBD2 (6 bases). Per germline, CDR1 SGHNT and CDR2 YENEEA. The CDR3 sequence is 17 residues long. V lost 4 bases to trimming and J lost 6 bases, with 21 bases between them. CDR3 sequence (DNA): TGTGCCAGCAGCTACATCGCCCCGGGGGTCAATCCCGGGGAGCTGTTTTTT. Translated, it gives CASSYIAPGVNPGELFF.

V and J are TRBV15 and TRBJ1-2; maybe TRBD1 (6 bases). CDR3 length: 14 residues. V gave up 4 bases and J gave up 2 bases, with 11 bases separating them. Germline-derived CDR1 and CDR2 are LNHNV and YYDKDF (reference sequence). The CDR3 here is CATSNDRLNYGYTF. CDR3 nucleotide sequence: TGTGCCACCAGCAACGACAGGTTAAACTATGGCTACACCTTC.

V and J are TRBV27 and TRBJ1-3, with D hard to call. The CDR3 has 14 amino acids. Trimming removed 2 bases from V and 7 bases from J, with 12 bases in between. Germline lookup yields CDR1 MNHEY and CDR2 SMNVEV (reference sequence). CDR3 DNA sequence: TGTGCCAGCAGTTTAAGGGCCCTTGGGAACACCATATATTTT. Translating it yields CASSLRALGNTIYF.

By share of the sample, this clone is medium-sized. The chain carries TRBV6-4 and TRBJ2-3; D is perhaps TRBD1 (5 bases). The CDR3 extends over 14 amino acids. The germline V and J ends were trimmed by 3 bases and 5 bases, with 12 bases remaining between them. CDR1 and CDR2 (germline): MRHNA, SNTAGT. CDR3 loop: CASSDSQGVDTQYF. CDR3 DNA sequence: TGTGCCAGCAGTGATTCGCAGGGTGTAGATACGCAGTATTTT.

The rearrangement links TRBV7-3 to TRBJ1-1; 9 nucleotides align to TRBD1. The CDR3 length is 14 residues. The V segment lost 5 bases and the J segment 2 bases; nucleotides outside the gene matches: 3. CDR1 is SGHTA, CDR2 FQGTGA, per germline. CDR3 bases: TGTGCCAGCAGCGAGACAGGGGGTAACACTGAAGCTTTCTTT. Protein sequence: CASSETGGNTEAFF.

The chain has TRBV6-4 and TRBJ1-5, with 7 bases aligning to TRBD1. In germline, CDR1 is MRHNA, CDR2 SNTAGT. V lost 2 bases, J lost 4 bases, and 23 bases stayed unmatched. The length of the CDR3 is 21 residues. CDR3 sequence (DNA): TGTGCCAGCAGTGACCCCTACAGGGGCCGCGTGGCGAATGGTTTGAATCAGCCCCAGCATTTT. Amino acids: CASSDPYRGRVANGLNQPQHF.

The sample holds one count of this clone. CDR3 nucleotides: TGTGCCAGCAGTTTAGTGTCCACAGATACGCAGTATTTT. This encodes CASSLVSTDTQYF. The rearrangement links TRBV27 to TRBJ2-3, with D uncertain. V lost 2 bases and J lost 2, with 5 bases in between. The CDR3 is made up of 13 amino acids. Germline values: CDR1 MNHEY, CDR2 SMNVEV (reference sequence).